Listed below are T cell receptor beta chains from one sample, sequenced in a study of T cell repertoires in cytomegalovirus infection. TCRdb re-called the reads through MiXCR, storing one row per CDR3 protein. The sample includes around 540,000 distinct CDR3 sequences, about 33% seen only once; the top ten take 17%. Their antigen targets remain unknown. The input for sequencing was cultured PBMCs, taken from culture after CMV antigen stimulation. The receptors stem from a human donor in good health (CMV status not recorded). Some clones in this sample may be carry-over from other donors' samples. Each CDR3 is given with its conserved first and last residue. The D gene is left open where the match is weak. Only part of the rows carry a size: once, few, many, or a class if the clone is expanded.

J: TRBJ2-7
D: TRBD2
V: TRBV7-2
size: few
DNA: TGTGCCAGCAGCCGGACTAGCGGAGTCTACGAGCAGTACTTC
CDR3: CASSRTSGVYEQYF

J: TRBJ2-3
D: TRBD1
V: TRBV28
size: .
DNA: TGTGCCAGCAGCAGTACCGGGACAGACACAGATACGAAGTATTTT
CDR3: CASSSTGTDTDTKYF

J: TRBJ2-7
D: TRBD2
V: TRBV12-3/TRBV12-4
size: .
DNA: TGTGCCAGCAGGCCCGATAGCGGGAGGGCCGGGGAGCAGTACTTC
CDR3: CASRPDSGRAGEQYF

J: TRBJ2-1
D: .
V: TRBV27
size: .
DNA: TGTGCCAGCAGTTTTCAGGGCCCGGGTAATGAGCAGTTCTTC
CDR3: CASSFQGPGNEQFF

J: TRBJ1-5
D: .
V: TRBV7-2
size: many
DNA: TGTGCCAGCAGCTACACGGTGCTGGGGCAGCCCCAGCATTTT
CDR3: CASSYTVLGQPQHF

J: TRBJ2-3
D: TRBD2
V: TRBV24-1
size: once
DNA: TGTGCCACCGCTACTAGCGTAACAGATACGCAGTATTTT
CDR3: CATATSVTDTQYF

J: TRBJ2-1
D: TRBD1
V: TRBV29-1
size: .
DNA: TGCAGCGGGACAGGGGGCGGAGGGTATTACGGGAATGAGCAGTTCTTC
CDR3: CSGTGGGGYYGNEQFF

J: TRBJ2-2
D: .
V: TRBV7-8
size: many
DNA: TGTGCCAGCAGCTTACATGGCGGGGAGCTGTTTTTT
CDR3: CASSLHGGELFF

J: TRBJ2-1
D: TRBD2
V: TRBV7-2
size: many
DNA: TGTGCCAGCAGCCCAAGTACTAGCGGCACCTACAATGAGCAGTTCTTC
CDR3: CASSPSTSGTYNEQFF

J: TRBJ2-7
D: TRBD2
V: TRBV6-2/TRBV6-3
size: .
DNA: TGTGCCAGACCCGGACTAGAGTATGACGAGCAGTACTTC
CDR3: CARPGLEYDEQYF

J: TRBJ1-1
D: TRBD1
V: TRBV6-2/TRBV6-3
size: .
DNA: TGTGCCAGCAGAGGGACAGGGGGCATTGTTGAAGCTTTCTTT
CDR3: CASRGTGGIVEAFF

J: TRBJ2-2
D: TRBD1
V: TRBV7-8
size: few
DNA: TGTGCCAGCAGCTTACCTTCCGGGACAGGGCCCGGGGAGCTGTTTTTT
CDR3: CASSLPSGTGPGELFF

J: TRBJ2-2
D: TRBD2
V: TRBV7-3
size: few
DNA: TGTGCCAGCAGCTTCTATACGGCTAGCGGGAACACCGGGGAGCTGTTTTTT
CDR3: CASSFYTASGNTGELFF

J: TRBJ2-7
D: TRBD2
V: TRBV7-3
size: few
DNA: TGTGCCAGCAGCTTATGGGAGGGGAGCATGAACGAGCAGTACTTC
CDR3: CASSLWEGSMNEQYF

J: TRBJ1-1
D: .
V: TRBV25-1
size: few
DNA: TGTGCCAGCAGTGGGACGGGAATCACTGAAGCTTTCTTT
CDR3: CASSGTGITEAFF

J: TRBJ2-1
D: TRBD2
V: TRBV4-1
size: few
DNA: TGCGCCAGCAGCGGGACTAGCGGGAACTATGAGCAGTTCTTC
CDR3: CASSGTSGNYEQFF

J: TRBJ2-7
D: .
V: TRBV7-2
size: many
DNA: TGTGCCAGCAGCTTAGGGTTGGGGGCCCACGAGCAGTACTTC
CDR3: CASSLGLGAHEQYF

J: TRBJ2-1
D: .
V: TRBV3-1
size: .
DNA: TGTGCCAGCAGCCAAGTGAGGGACAATGAGCAGTTCTTC
CDR3: CASSQVRDNEQFF

J: TRBJ2-5
D: TRBD2
V: TRBV11-2
size: few
DNA: TGTGCCAGCAGCTCCCGATTCGGCCCGCGGGAGGGCCAGGAGACCCAGTACTTC
CDR3: CASSSRFGPREGQETQYF

J: TRBJ1-2
D: TRBD1
V: TRBV7-6
size: once
DNA: TGTGCCAGCAGCCGACCCGGGACAGGGGGGATTCGGGGCTACACCTTC
CDR3: CASSRPGTGGIRGYTF

J: TRBJ2-1
D: TRBD2
V: TRBV12-5
size: .
DNA: TGTGCTAGCCGGGGACTAGCGGGAGTTCGGCATGAGCAGTTCTTC
CDR3: CASRGLAGVRHEQFF

J: TRBJ2-7
D: .
V: TRBV2
size: .
DNA: TGTGCCAGCAGTGCGGTACCCGCCCGGAACGAGCAGTACTTC
CDR3: CASSAVPARNEQYF